This T cell receptor (beta chain) was observed in a study of T cell responses to AZD1222 COVID-19 vaccine. A remark on this clone: Antigen: not known.

Study results and caveats: Reportedly, close to half of spike-specific TCRs are directed against unmutated variant regions. Repertoires were obtained solely post-peak T cell response. Just six AZD1222 recipients were seropositive at baseline. Among the donors, most were white British and more were female, and clonal diversity was possibly underestimated.

The CDR3 loop spans 15 amino acids. V lost 0 bases, J lost 8 bases, and 6 bases stayed unmatched. Germline CDR1 reads SGHRS; CDR2 reads YFSETQ. Only in-frame clones appear in the TCRdb table, and some are missing; sequencing was by immunoSEQ multiplex PCR. The sample holds 150,000 to 250,000 clones, about 94% seen once. The rearrangement uses TRBV5-1 and TRBJ1-4; 8 bases match TRBD1. The clonotype was recovered from an adult who received the AZD1222 COVID-19 vaccine. Sequenced material: peripheral blood, taken 28 days after the second AZD1222 dose. CDR3 loop: CASSLEDRAKEKLFF. CDR3 nucleotide sequence: TGCGCCAGCAGCTTGGAGGACAGGGCCAAAGAAAAACTGTTTTTT.